One T cell receptor (beta chain) is described in this entry. V was pared by 3 bases and J by 4 bases, with 7 bases between. Germline CDR1 SGHNT, CDR2 YENEEA. This CDR3 has 12 residues. Using immunoSEQ multiplex PCR, the repertoire was profiled, and TCRdb retains in-frame clones only, with some absent. The sample shows 200,000 to 250,000 clones, about four fifths of them seen only once. The data stem from a study of blood T cell repertoires in COVID-19. Across the whole study: Sources were T cells, B-cell-depleted T cells, or PBMCs; the material itself was cDNA or gDNA.

V usage is TRBV11-3 and J usage is TRBJ2-7; D not resolved. The origin of this receptor is a man aged 25-40 years who had recovered from COVID-19. Sequenced input: peripheral blood. CDR3 DNA: TGTGCCAGCAGCTTCTCCGGTTACGAGCAGTACTTC. Residues: CASSFSGYEQYF.